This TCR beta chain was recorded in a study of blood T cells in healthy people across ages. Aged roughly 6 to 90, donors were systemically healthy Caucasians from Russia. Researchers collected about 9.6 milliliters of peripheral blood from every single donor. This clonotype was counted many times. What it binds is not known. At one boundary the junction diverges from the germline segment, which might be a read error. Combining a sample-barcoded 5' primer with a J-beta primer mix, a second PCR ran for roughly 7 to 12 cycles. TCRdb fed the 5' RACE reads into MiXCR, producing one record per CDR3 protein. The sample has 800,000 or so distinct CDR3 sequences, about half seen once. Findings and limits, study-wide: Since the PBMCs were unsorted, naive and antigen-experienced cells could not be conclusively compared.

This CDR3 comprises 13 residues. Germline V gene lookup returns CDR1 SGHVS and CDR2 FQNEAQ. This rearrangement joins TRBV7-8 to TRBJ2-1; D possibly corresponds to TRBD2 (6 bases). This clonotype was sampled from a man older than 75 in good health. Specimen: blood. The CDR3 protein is CASKLAAYNEQFF. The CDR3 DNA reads TGTGCGAGCAAATTAGCGGCCTACAATGAGCAGTTCTTC. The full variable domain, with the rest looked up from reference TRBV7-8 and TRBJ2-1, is GAGVSQSPRYKVAKRGQDVALRCDPISGHVSLFWYQQALGQGPEFLTYFQNEAQLDKSGLPSDRFFAERPEGSVSTLKIQRTQQEDSAVYLCASKLAAYNEQFFGPGTRLTVL.